Listed here are 14 T cell receptor beta chains from one sample, sequenced in a study of long-term antiretroviral therapy in people with HIV (dated by TCRdb to between 2021 and 2022). The immunoSEQ hsTCRB v3.0 assay was used at survey level resolution to sequence the TRB variable region. TCRdb re-hosts the immuneACCESS table, in-frame sequences only. Its copies lack some clones; in the studies checked, an unresolved V gene accounts for under half of them, and the cause for the rest is not known. Within this sample are some 35,000 clones, with about four fifths of them counted one time only. The leading ten clones occupy roughly 6.6% of the sample. Sequenced material: unsorted PBMCs, taken 0.6 years after starting antiretroviral therapy. All receptors come from a young man with HIV.

This sequence joins TRBV28 and TRBJ2-7; D might be TRBD1 or TRBD2, each matching 7 bases. Between the trimmed V and J ends, which lost 5 bases and 1 base, there was a span of 15 bases. CDR3 length: 15 amino acids. Germline V gene lookup returns CDR1 MDHEN and CDR2 SYDVKM. CDR3 in amino acids: CASSLGRDSSYEQYF. In DNA form, the CDR3 reads TGTGCCAGCAGTCTGGGGAGGGACAGTTCCTACGAGCAGTACTTC.

The V and J genes are TRBV25-1 and TRBJ2-1; 7 positions agree with TRBD2. From germline, CDR1 is MGHDK and CDR2 SYGVNS. There are 13 residues in the CDR3. J gave up 14 bases and V 3 bases, and 10 bases lay outside the gene matches. CDR3 sequence reads: CASSDGGISAEFF. CDR3 sequence (DNA): TGTGCCAGCAGTGACGGGGGGATCTCCGCGGAGTTCTTC.

The gene calls are TRBV19 and TRBJ1-5; 9 bases agree with TRBD1. V lost 2 bases and J lost 2; bases outside the gene matches: 4. CDR1 LNHDA and CDR2 SQIVND come from the germline V gene (reference sequence). This CDR3 is 16 amino acids long. Written as DNA, the CDR3 is TGTGCCAGTAGTATATCTGGACAGGGGCGCAATCAGCCCCAGCATTTT. This gives the protein CASSISGQGRNQPQHF.

This chain joins TRBV6-1 and TRBJ2-2; D ambiguous. With 10 bases removed from V and 3 bases from J, the gap between germline ends came to 12 bases. The CDR3 loop spans 13 amino acids. Germline loops: CDR1 MNHNS, CDR2 SASEGT. The CDR3 bases are TGTGCCACCTATCTGGGGTACACCGGGGAGCTGTTTTTT. Translated: CATYLGYTGELFF.

This chain connects TRBV11-1 to TRBJ2-7; tentatively, D is TRBD1 (5 bases). CDR3 length: 12 amino acids. V was cut by 5 bases and J by 5 bases, with 10 bases left in between. The germline CDR1 and CDR2 sequences are SGHAT and FQDESV (reference sequence). The CDR3 is CASSGDRDEQYF. Here the CDR3 DNA reads TGTGCCAGCAGCGGCGACAGAGACGAGCAGTACTTC.

This chain connects TRBV2 to TRBJ2-7, with 7 bases that match TRBD1. V was pared by 8 bases and J by 5 bases, with 6 bases of the junction left unmatched. The CDR3 is 12 amino acids. Germline V CDR1 and CDR2: SNHLY, FYNNEI. CDR3 DNA: TGTGCCAGCGGACAGGTAGGACACGAGCAGTACTTC. Protein sequence: CASGQVGHEQYF.

V gene TRBV7-8 combines with J gene TRBJ2-5; TRBD1 is a possible D gene (7 bases). Germline CDR1 reads SGHVS; CDR2 reads FQNEAQ. The CDR3 is 16 amino acids. The V end lost 3 bases, the J end lost 1 base, and 15 bases lay between the germline ends. This CDR3 reads CASSFGQAGSQETQYF. The DNA of the CDR3 is TGTGCCAGCAGCTTCGGACAGGCGGGGTCCCAAGAGACCCAGTACTTC. Using reference TRBV7-8 and TRBJ2-5 for the parts outside the CDR3, the full variable domain is GAGVSQSPRYKVAKRGQDVALRCDPISGHVSLFWYQQALGQGPEFLTYFQNEAQLDKSGLPSDRFFAERPEGSVSTLKIQRTQQEDSAVYLCASSFGQAGSQETQYFGPGTRLLVL.

The CDR3 region has the DNA TGTGCCAGCAGCTTGGTGCAGTTACCGCCAGGGAACATTCAGTACTTC. Residues: CASSLVQLPPGNIQYF. The chain employs TRBV5-5 and TRBJ2-4; D perhaps matches TRBD1 (5 bases). CDR3 length equals 16 residues. The V end was cut by 0 bases, the J end by 7 bases, with 17 bases between. Germline-derived CDR1 and CDR2 are SGHKS and YYEKEE (reference sequence).

The chain recombines TRBV7-2 with TRBJ2-7; 9 bases line up with TRBD1. Trimming took 1 base from V and 5 from J; bases not matched to a gene: 3. The CDR3 runs to 14 residues. CDR1 is SGHTA, CDR2 FQGNSA, per germline. CDR3 sequence reads: CASSLGDRVDEQYF. CDR3 nucleotides: TGTGCCAGCAGCTTAGGGGACAGGGTGGACGAGCAGTACTTC.

The gene calls are TRBV18 and TRBJ2-7; D may correspond to TRBD1 or TRBD2 (5 bases each). The CDR3 totals 13 residues. Germline CDR1 reads KGHSH; CDR2 reads LQKENI. Trimming stripped 3 bases from V and 5 bases from J, with 11 bases between. As DNA, the CDR3 is TGTGCCAGCTCACCCCAGTGGGGGAACGAGCAGTACTTC. As protein: CASSPQWGNEQYF. The full variable domain, with the rest looked up from reference TRBV18 and TRBJ2-7, is NAGVMQNPRHLVRRRGQEARLRCSPMKGHSHVYWYRQLPEEGLKFMVYLQKENIIDESGMPKERFSAEFPKEGPSILRIQQVVRGDSAAYFCASSPQWGNEQYFGPGTRLTVT.

This clone has only one observation. The rearrangement uses TRBV5-6 and TRBJ2-1; D unclear. CDR3 length: 12 residues. V lost 2 bases, J lost 8 bases, and 8 bases lay in between. CDR1 is SGHDT, CDR2 YYEEEE, per germline. As DNA, the CDR3 is TGTGCCAGCAGCTTTTTCAACGATGAGCAGTTCTTC. Translated, it gives CASSFFNDEQFF.

The chain combines TRBV27 with TRBJ1-1; unclear D gene. Trimming shortened V by 8 bases and J by 0 bases, and 10 bases separated the two germline ends. CDR3 length: 13 amino acids. Germline loops: CDR1 MNHEY, CDR2 SMNVEV (reference sequence). The DNA of the CDR3 is TGTGCCAGCCCTCCGAGCCTGAACACTGAAGCTTTCTTT. Translated: CASPPSLNTEAFF.

With respect to this clone: Germline is not matched at one junction end, which may reflect a read error. V gene TRBV28 combines with J gene TRBJ2-7; D is tentatively TRBD1 or TRBD2 (5 bases each). Germline lookup yields CDR1 MDHEN and CDR2 SYDVKM. The CDR3 is 14 amino acids. The CDR3 spells CASSLIGTSNEQYF. The CDR3 DNA reads TGTGCCAGCAGTTTAATCGGGACCTCCAACGAGCAGTACTTC.

The chain has TRBV7-2 and TRBJ2-3; 9 bases line up with TRBD2. The V segment lost 2 bases and the J segment 5 bases; nucleotides outside the gene matches: 8. The CDR3 loop spans 16 amino acids. The germline gives CDR1 SGHTA, CDR2 FQGNSA. CDR3 DNA: TGTGCCAGCAGCTTAATAGCGGGAGTCTTAGTAGATACGCAGTATTTT. Protein sequence: CASSLIAGVLVDTQYF.